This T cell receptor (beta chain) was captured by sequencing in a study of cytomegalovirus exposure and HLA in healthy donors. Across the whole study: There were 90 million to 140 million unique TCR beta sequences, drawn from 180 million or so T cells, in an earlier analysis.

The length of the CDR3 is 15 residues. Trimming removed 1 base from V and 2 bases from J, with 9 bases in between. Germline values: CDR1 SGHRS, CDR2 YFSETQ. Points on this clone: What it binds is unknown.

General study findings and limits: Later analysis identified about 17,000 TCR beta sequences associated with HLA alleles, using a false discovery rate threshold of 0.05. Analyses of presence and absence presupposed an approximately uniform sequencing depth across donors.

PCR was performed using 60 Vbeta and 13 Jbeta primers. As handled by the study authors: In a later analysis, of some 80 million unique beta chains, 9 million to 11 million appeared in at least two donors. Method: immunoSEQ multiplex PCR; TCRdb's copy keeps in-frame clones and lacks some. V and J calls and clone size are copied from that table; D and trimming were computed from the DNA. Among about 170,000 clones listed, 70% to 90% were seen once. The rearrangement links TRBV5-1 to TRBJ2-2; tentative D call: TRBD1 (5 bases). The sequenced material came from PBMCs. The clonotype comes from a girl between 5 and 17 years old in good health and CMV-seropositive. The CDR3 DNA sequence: TGCGCCAGCAGCTTGAATCAGGGAAACACCGGGGAGCTGTTTTTT. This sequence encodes CASSLNQGNTGELFF.